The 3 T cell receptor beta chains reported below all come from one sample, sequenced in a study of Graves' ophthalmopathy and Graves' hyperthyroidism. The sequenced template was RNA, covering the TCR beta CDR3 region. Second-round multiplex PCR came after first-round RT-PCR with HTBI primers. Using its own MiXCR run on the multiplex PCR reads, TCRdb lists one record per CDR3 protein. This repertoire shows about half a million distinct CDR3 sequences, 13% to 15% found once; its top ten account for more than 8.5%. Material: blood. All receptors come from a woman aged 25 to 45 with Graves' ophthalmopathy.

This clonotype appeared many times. Written as DNA, the CDR3 is TGTGCCAGCAATACGCAGAAGACAGGGGACGAGCAGTACTTC. The encoded protein is CASNTQKTGDEQYF. The chain employs TRBV28 and TRBJ2-7; 8 bases match TRBD1. The CDR3 loop spans 14 amino acids. Looked up from germline, CDR1 is MDHEN and CDR2 is SYDVKM. J was trimmed by 5 bases and V by 7 bases; bases with no gene match: 10. Full variable domain (missing parts from reference TRBV28 and TRBJ2-7): DVKVTQSSRYLVKRTGEKVFLECVQDMDHENMFWYRQDPGLGLRLIYFSYDVKMKEKGDIPEGYSVSREKKERFSLILESASTNQTSMYLCASNTQKTGDEQYFGPGTRLTVT.

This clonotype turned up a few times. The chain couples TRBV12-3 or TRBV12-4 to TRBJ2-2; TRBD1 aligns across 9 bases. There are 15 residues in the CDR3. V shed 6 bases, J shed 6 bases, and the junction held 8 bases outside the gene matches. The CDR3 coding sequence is TGTGCCAGCAGCTTTTGGGGACAGGGAGCCGGGGAGCTGTTTTTT. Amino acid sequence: CASSFWGQGAGELFF.

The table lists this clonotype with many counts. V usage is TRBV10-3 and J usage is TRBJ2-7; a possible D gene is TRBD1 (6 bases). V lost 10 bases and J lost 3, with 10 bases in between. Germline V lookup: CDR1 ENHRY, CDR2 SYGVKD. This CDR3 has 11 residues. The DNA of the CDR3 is TGTGCCACCAGAGGGGGCTACGAGCAGTACTTC. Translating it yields CATRGGYEQYF.